This is a list of T cell receptor beta chains from one sample in a study of blood T cell repertoires in COVID-19. Sequencing used immunoSEQ multiplex PCR; TCRdb keeps in-frame clones, though not all of them. Of about 83,000 clones listed, around three quarters are singletons. The sequencing input was peripheral blood. The receptors come from a woman of 80 years or more with active or convalescent COVID-19. The CDR3 runs from the conserved cysteine through the conserved F or W. A D gene is named only where the DNA matches it firmly. Clone size, where shown, is once, few, many, or a class for clones that have expanded.

V	size	D	J	CDR3	DNA
TRBV7-2	many	-	TRBJ2-3	CASSLMRDTQYF	TGTGCCAGCAGCTTAATGAGGGATACGCAGTATTTT
TRBV20-1	-	-	TRBJ1-4	CSAIQNEKLFF	TGCAGTGCCATCCAGAATGAAAAACTGTTTTTT
TRBV29-1	-	TRBD2	TRBJ2-3	CSVDRGLAGSTDTQYF	TGCAGCGTTGACAGGGGACTAGCGGGGTCCACAGATACGCAGTATTTT
TRBV15	-	TRBD2	TRBJ2-1	CATSRVRLAGFNEQFF	TGTGCCACCAGCAGAGTACGACTAGCGGGTTTCAATGAGCAGTTCTTC
TRBV7-2	few	TRBD1	TRBJ2-3	CASSFMDRASDTQYF	TGTGCCAGCAGCTTTATGGACAGGGCATCAGATACGCAGTATTTT
TRBV28	few	TRBD1	TRBJ2-7	CASSRAGTAKEQYF	TGTGCCAGCAGTCGGGCCGGGACAGCGAAAGAGCAGTACTTC
TRBV6-5	-	-	TRBJ2-2	CASSYSAGAGELFF	TGTGCCAGCAGTTACTCTGCAGGGGCCGGGGAGCTGTTTTTT
TRBV11-2	-	-	TRBJ1-5	CASSLGTGWDQPQHF	TGTGCCAGCAGCTTAGGTACGGGTTGGGATCAGCCCCAGCATTTT
TRBV28	few	-	TRBJ1-5	CASTGRPSGKPQHF	TGTGCCAGCACCGGCCGACCATCAGGGAAGCCCCAGCATTTT
TRBV30	-	TRBD2	TRBJ2-3	CAWTHSGGLADTQYF	TGTGCCTGGACCCATAGCGGGGGGCTGGCAGATACGCAGTATTTT
TRBV6-2/TRBV6-3	-	TRBD1	TRBJ1-2	CASTPGPGGDYGYTF	TGTGCCAGCACCCCCGGACCAGGGGGCGACTATGGCTACACCTTC
TRBV2	-	-	TRBJ1-1	CASSAWTMNTEAFF	TGTGCCAGCAGTGCATGGACAATGAACACTGAAGCTTTCTTT
TRBV6-5	-	TRBD2	TRBJ2-1	CASRLLAGGYNEQFF	TGTGCCAGCAGACTTCTAGCGGGGGGCTACAATGAGCAGTTCTTC
TRBV6-6	-	-	TRBJ2-5	CASSPLPPSSGSQETQYF	TGTGCCAGCAGTCCACTCCCTCCTAGCTCGGGAAGTCAAGAGACCCAGTACTTC
TRBV18	-	TRBD1	TRBJ2-7	CASSPGTGNAYEQYF	TGTGCCAGCTCACCAGGGACAGGCAATGCCTACGAGCAGTACTTC
TRBV5-5	once	-	TRBJ1-1	CASSLNSILEAFF	TGTGCCAGCAGCTTAAATTCAATACTTGAAGCTTTCTTT
TRBV4-1	few	TRBD1	TRBJ1-6	CASSQEPRGQSPLHF	TGCGCCAGCAGCCAAGAACCCAGGGGGCAGTCACCCCTCCACTTT
TRBV2	-	-	TRBJ1-3	CASRYDGSTGNTIYF	TGTGCCAGCAGATACGACGGGAGTACTGGAAACACCATATATTTT
TRBV2	-	TRBD2	TRBJ2-1	CASRRTSGGQAYNEQFF	TGTGCCAGCAGGAGGACTAGCGGGGGGCAGGCCTACAATGAGCAGTTCTTC
TRBV9	-	TRBD2	TRBJ2-7	CASSVDPSGGLRGEQYF	TGTGCCAGCAGCGTAGATCCTAGCGGGGGCCTTCGAGGCGAGCAGTACTTC